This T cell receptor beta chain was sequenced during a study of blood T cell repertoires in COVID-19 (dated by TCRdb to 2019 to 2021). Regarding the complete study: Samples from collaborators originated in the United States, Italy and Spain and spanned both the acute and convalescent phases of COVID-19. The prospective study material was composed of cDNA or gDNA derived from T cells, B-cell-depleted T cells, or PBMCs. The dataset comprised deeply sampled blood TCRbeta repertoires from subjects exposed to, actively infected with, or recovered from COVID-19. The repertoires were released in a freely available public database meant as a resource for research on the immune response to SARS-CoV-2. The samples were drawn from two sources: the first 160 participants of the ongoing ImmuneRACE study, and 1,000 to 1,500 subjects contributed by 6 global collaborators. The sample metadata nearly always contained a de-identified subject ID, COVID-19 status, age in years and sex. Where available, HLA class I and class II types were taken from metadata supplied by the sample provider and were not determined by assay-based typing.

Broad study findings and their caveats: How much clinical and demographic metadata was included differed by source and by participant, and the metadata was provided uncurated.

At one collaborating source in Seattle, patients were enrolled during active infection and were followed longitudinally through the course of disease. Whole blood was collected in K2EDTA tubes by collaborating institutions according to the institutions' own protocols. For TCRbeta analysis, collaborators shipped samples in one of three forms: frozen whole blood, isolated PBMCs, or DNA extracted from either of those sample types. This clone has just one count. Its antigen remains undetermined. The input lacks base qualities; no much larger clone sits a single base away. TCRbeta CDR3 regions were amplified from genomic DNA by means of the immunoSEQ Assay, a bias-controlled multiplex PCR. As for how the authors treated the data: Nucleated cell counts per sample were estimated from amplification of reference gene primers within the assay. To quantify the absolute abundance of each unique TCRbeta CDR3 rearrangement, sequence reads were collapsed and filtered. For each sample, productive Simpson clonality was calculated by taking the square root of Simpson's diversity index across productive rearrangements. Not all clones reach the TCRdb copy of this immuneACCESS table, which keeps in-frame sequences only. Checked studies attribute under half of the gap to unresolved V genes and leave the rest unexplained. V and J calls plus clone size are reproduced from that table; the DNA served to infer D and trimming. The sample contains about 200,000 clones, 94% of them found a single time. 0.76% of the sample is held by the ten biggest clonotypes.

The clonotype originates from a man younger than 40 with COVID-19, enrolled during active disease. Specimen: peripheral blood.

The sequence in DNA is TGTGCCACCAGCAGAGACAGGGTGGATCAGCCCCAGCATTTT. The translation is CATSRDRVDQPQHF. This chain is built from TRBV15 and TRBJ1-5; matching of 5 bases hints at TRBD1 as the D gene. Deletion took 0 bases off V and 5 bases off J, with a span of 8 bases between the germline ends. CDR1 and CDR2, looked up from the germline V gene (reference sequence), are LNHNV and YYDKDF. Reading from cysteine to phenylalanine, the CDR3 counts 14 amino acids. Of the read, only the CDR3 DNA is kept; its 42 bases are in frame from base 1. Reference TRBV15 and TRBJ1-5 genes cover what lies past the CDR3, so the full variable domain is DAMVIQNPRYQVTQFGKPVTLSCSQTLNHNVMYWYQQKSSQAPKLLFHYYDKDFNNEADTPDNFQSRRPNTSFCFLDIRSPGLGDTAMYLCATSRDRVDQPQHFGDGTRLSIL.